What follows are 26 T cell receptor beta chains derived from one specimen sequenced in a study of T-cell memory formation after mild COVID-19. TCRdb used MiXCR to reprocess the 5' RACE reads, holding one entry per CDR3 protein. The sample has over 45,000 distinct CDR3 sequences; roughly 9% are singletons. Input material: PBMCs or a T cell subset sorted from them (not recorded which). These receptors came from an adult woman who had mild COVID-19 (a few samples of this study predate the infection). Cell type and time point are not known.

This clonotype showed up just a few times. One end of the junction varies from germline; a read error may be responsible. The gene calls are TRBV20-1 and TRBJ2-7; D uncertain. The CDR3 totals 15 residues. Looked up from germline, CDR1 is DFQATT and CDR2 is SNEGSKA (reference sequence). The CDR3 DNA sequence: TGCAGTGCTAGAGATCGGCCTGGGTACCCCTACGAGCGGTACTTC. It translates to CSARDRPGYPYERYF.

This clonotype showed up just a few times. This chain uses TRBV11-1 with TRBJ2-7, with 8 bases aligning to TRBD1. Unmatched junction bases numbered 7, after V lost 1 base and J lost 5 bases. Germline V gene lookup returns CDR1 SGHAT and CDR2 FQDESV (reference sequence). The CDR3 runs to 15 residues. In DNA, the CDR3 is TGTGCCAGCAGCTTAGGAGACAGGGGAAGGCACGAGCAGTACTTC. Translation: CASSLGDRGRHEQYF.

The V call is TRBV24-1, the J call TRBJ2-5; 7 bases map to TRBD1. CDR1 KGHDR and CDR2 SFDVKD come from the germline V gene. With V trimmed by 5 bases and J by 0 bases, 5 bases remained unmatched. This CDR3 region has 15 residues. Here the CDR3 reads CATSAIDRDQETQYF. The DNA of the CDR3 is TGTGCCACCAGTGCGATAGACAGGGACCAAGAGACCCAGTACTTC.

The chain joins TRBV20-1 to TRBJ2-1; a weak D match, TRBD2 (5 bases). Germline values: CDR1 DFQATT, CDR2 SNEGSKA (reference sequence). Trimming took 0 bases from V and 6 from J, leaving 6 bases between them. There are 12 residues in the CDR3. CDR3 amino acids: CSARDGINEQFF. CDR3 bases: TGCAGTGCTAGAGACGGGATCAATGAGCAGTTCTTC.

This chain uses TRBV4-1 with TRBJ1-4, with D possibly matching TRBD1 (6 bases). CDR1 and CDR2 (germline): MGHRA, YSYEKL. The CDR3 contains 16 residues. V lost 8 bases and J 0 bases, leaving 16 bases between the germline ends. The CDR3 reads CASRRGEGTTNEKLFF. In DNA form, the CDR3 reads TGCGCCAGCCGAAGGGGGGAAGGGACAACTAATGAAAAACTGTTTTTT.

The chain uses TRBV18 and TRBJ1-1; D ambiguous. The CDR3 totals 15 residues. Germline assignment: CDR1 KGHSH and CDR2 LQKENI. Trimming left V 3 bases short and J 6 bases short, with 17 bases between. CDR3 in DNA: TGTGCCAGCTCACCGGCGCGTGGGGAGTGGGCTGAAGCTTTCTTT. This sequence encodes CASSPARGEWAEAFF.

There are a few counts of this clonotype. The chain has TRBV12-3 or TRBV12-4 and TRBJ2-7, with a possible D match to TRBD2 (6 bases). The V end lost 5 bases, the J end lost 3 bases, and 11 bases lay between the germline ends. The CDR3 spans 13 residues. This CDR3 is CASSLTDYYEQYF. CDR3 bases: TGTGCCAGCAGTCTTACGGACTACTACGAGCAGTACTTC.

A few counts support this clonotype. The CDR3 is CASSFVRYEQYF. CDR3 nucleotide sequence: TGTGCCAGCAGCTTCGTACGTTACGAGCAGTACTTC. J is TRBJ2-7 and V is TRBV11-2; D gene ambiguous. The CDR3 runs to 12 residues. Germline V lookup: CDR1 SGHAT, CDR2 FQNNGV. Trimming shortened V by 3 bases and J by 4 bases, and 7 bases separated the two germline ends.

This clonotype was recorded a few times. The chain recombines TRBV5-1 with TRBJ1-2, with 7 bases fitting TRBD1. V was clipped by 2 bases and J by 2 bases; unmatched bases: 3. The CDR3 has 14 residues. The germline V gene encodes CDR1 SGHRS and CDR2 YFSETQ. The CDR3 DNA sequence: TGCGCCAGCAGCTTAGGGGGCGCCAACTATGGCTACACCTTC. Translating gives CASSLGGANYGYTF.

The count of this clonotype is one. The chain combines TRBV5-4 with TRBJ1-2; no clear D gene. This CDR3 region has 13 residues. The germline V gene encodes CDR1 SGHNT and CDR2 YYREEE (reference sequence). V dropped 4 bases and J dropped 1 base, with 8 bases sitting between them. The CDR3 is CASSHTYNYGYTF. In DNA form, the CDR3 reads TGTGCCAGCAGCCATACTTATAACTATGGCTACACCTTC.

This clonotype came up many times. The chain has TRBV20-1 and TRBJ2-7; 11 bases match TRBD2. This CDR3 has 15 amino acids. The V gene end was trimmed by 0 bases and the J gene end by 3 bases; junction bases not matched to a gene: 4. Per germline, CDR1 DFQATT and CDR2 SNEGSKA (reference sequence). CDR3 amino acids: CSARDPGTSGYEQYF. CDR3 nucleotides: TGCAGTGCTAGAGATCCCGGGACTAGCGGCTACGAGCAGTACTTC.

This chain links TRBV9 with TRBJ2-7; D is perhaps TRBD2 (6 bases). Germline loops: CDR1 SGDLS, CDR2 YYNGEE. There are 15 residues in the CDR3. V gave up 4 bases and J gave up 3 bases, with 17 bases separating them. CDR3 coding DNA: TGTGCCAGCAGCCAGAGCCCCGGGAGTAACTACGAGCAGTACTTC. Translation: CASSQSPGSNYEQYF.

This clonotype has just a few counts. The genes are TRBV5-1 and TRBJ1-1; 7 bases are shared with TRBD1. The ends lost 4 bases at V and 4 bases at J; junction bases unmatched: 7. The CDR3 length is 14 residues. Germline CDR1 and CDR2: SGHRS and YFSETQ. In DNA form, the CDR3 reads TGCGCCAGCAGCCAAACCGCAGGGGGCACTGAAGCTTTCTTT. Its protein is CASSQTAGGTEAFF.

In its sample, this clonotype was seen a few times. This chain joins TRBV5-1 and TRBJ2-2; D unclear. Trimming removed 2 bases from V and 4 bases from J, with 9 bases in between. The CDR3 contains 14 residues. The germline gives CDR1 SGHRS, CDR2 YFSETQ. For the CDR3, the DNA is TGCGCCAGCAGCTTTAGGGCGGTCACCGGGGAGCTGTTTTTT. This gives the protein CASSFRAVTGELFF.

This clonotype occurred many times. The chain combines TRBV19 with TRBJ2-1; TRBD2 aligns across 7 bases. Trimming took 0 bases from V and 0 from J; bases not matched to a gene: 2. This CDR3 spans 16 amino acids. Per germline, CDR1 LNHDA and CDR2 SQIVND (reference sequence). The CDR3: CASSIEAGISYNEQFF. The CDR3 DNA sequence: TGTGCCAGTAGTATAGAAGCGGGAATCTCCTACAATGAGCAGTTCTTC.

This clonotype has just a few counts. The chain employs TRBV18 and TRBJ1-1; 9 bases agree with TRBD1. The CDR3 is 15 residues long. The V gene end was trimmed by 5 bases and the J gene end by 3 bases; junction bases not matched to a gene: 7. Germline V gene sequence: CDR1 KGHSH, CDR2 LQKENI. The CDR3 sequence is CASSITGGWDTEAFF. As DNA, the CDR3 is TGTGCCAGCTCAATAACAGGGGGCTGGGACACTGAAGCTTTCTTT.

This clonotype has a count of ten or more. The rearrangement joins TRBV25-1 to TRBJ1-2, with 8 bases aligning to TRBD1. The CDR3 sequence is 16 residues long. V was pared by 3 bases and J by 4 bases, with 10 bases of the junction left unmatched. Germline V lookup: CDR1 MGHDK, CDR2 SYGVNS. The CDR3 loop is CASSDDGGQGGYGYTF. CDR3 DNA: TGTGCCAGCAGTGATGATGGAGGACAGGGAGGCTATGGCTACACCTTC.

This clonotype was recorded once. This rearrangement joins TRBV6-2 or TRBV6-3 to TRBJ1-1; perhaps TRBD1 as D (6 bases). This CDR3 has 14 residues. Looked up from germline, CDR1 is MNHEY and CDR2 is SVGEGT. Trimming removed 7 bases from V and 3 bases from J, with 15 bases in between. The CDR3 sequence: CASKRLQGDTEAFF. The CDR3 DNA reads TGTGCCAGCAAAAGACTACAGGGCGACACTGAAGCTTTCTTT.

This clonotype has just a few counts. The J gene is TRBJ2-2, the V gene TRBV5-1; tentatively, D is TRBD2 (6 bases). The V and J ends lost 3 bases and 4 bases respectively, with 10 bases between them. CDR3 size: 14 residues. Germline loops: CDR1 SGHRS, CDR2 YFSETQ. This CDR3 reads CASSWRDATGELFF. DNA of the CDR3: TGCGCCAGCAGCTGGAGGGATGCCACCGGGGAGCTGTTTTTT. Combining the CDR3 with reference TRBV5-1 and TRBJ2-2 gives the whole variable domain KAGVTQTPRYLIKTRGQQVTLSCSPISGHRSVSWYQQTPGQGLQFLFEYFSETQRNKGNFPGRFSGRQFSNSRSEMNVSTLELGDSALYLCASSWRDATGELFFGEGSRLTVL.

This sequence joins TRBV7-2 and TRBJ2-3; D possibly corresponds to TRBD1 (6 bases). The germline V gene has CDR1 SGHTA and CDR2 FQGNSA. Deletions cut 2 bases from V and 2 bases from J, with 8 bases between. This CDR3 comprises 14 residues. The CDR3 DNA sequence: TGTGCCAGCAGCTTACAGGGGTACACAGATACGCAGTATTTT. Its translation is CASSLQGYTDTQYF.

This clonotype was recorded a few times. This chain joins TRBV6-2 or TRBV6-3 and TRBJ2-7; D assignment may be TRBD1 or TRBD2 (5 bases each). The CDR3 length is 15 residues. Germline CDR1 and CDR2: MNHEY and SVGEGT. V dropped 6 bases and J dropped 0 bases, with 15 bases sitting between them. Here the CDR3 DNA reads TGTGCCAGCAGCCGGGACGGAGGTTCCTCCTACGAGCAGTACTTC. Protein sequence: CASSRDGGSSYEQYF.

The rearrangement joins TRBV30 to TRBJ1-3; D may be TRBD1 (5 bases). Trimming cost V 7 bases and J 3 bases, with 16 bases left between them. The CDR3 length is 14 residues. Germline V gives CDR1 GTSNPN, CDR2 SVGIG (reference sequence). The CDR3 protein is CASNRGFYGNTIYF. The CDR3 DNA sequence: TGTGCCTCGAACCGGGGGTTCTATGGAAACACCATATATTTT.

This clonotype was detected a few times. This chain's CDR3 is CSGVNPGTGDTEAFF. CDR3 coding DNA: TGCAGCGGGGTGAACCCTGGGACAGGGGACACTGAAGCTTTCTTT. The chain joins TRBV29-1 to TRBJ1-1, with TRBD1 identical over 10 bases. In germline, CDR1 is SQVTM, CDR2 ANQGSEA. The trim removed 7 bases at V and 3 bases at J, leaving 11 bases unmatched. The CDR3 loop spans 15 amino acids.

This clonotype was seen only a few times. The V call is TRBV20-1, the J call TRBJ2-2; 11 bases are a match to TRBD2. CDR3 length: 14 amino acids. Losses at the gene ends were 6 bases for V and 3 bases for J; bases not matched to a gene: 3. CDR1 is DFQATT, CDR2 SNEGSKA, per germline (reference sequence). CDR3 DNA sequence: TGCAGTGCGAAGGGACTAGCGGACACCGGGGAGCTGTTTTTT. This encodes CSAKGLADTGELFF.

The rearrangement links TRBV7-2 to TRBJ2-3; D ambiguous. There are 13 residues in the CDR3. From germline, CDR1 is SGHTA and CDR2 FQGNSA. The ends were cut back, 4 bases at V and 0 bases at J, with 5 bases in the middle. CDR3 amino acids: CASSSQSTDTQYF. CDR3 DNA: TGTGCCAGCAGCTCCCAGAGCACAGATACGCAGTATTTT.

V and J are TRBV20-1 and TRBJ2-5, with 10 positions matching TRBD1. The CDR3 covers 15 residues. Germline loops: CDR1 DFQATT, CDR2 SNEGSKA (reference sequence). V lost 3 bases and J lost 4; bases outside the gene matches: 8. CDR3 region: CSARMGQGLSETQYF. DNA of the CDR3: TGCAGTGCTAGGATGGGACAGGGGTTGTCAGAGACCCAGTACTTC.